This T cell receptor (beta chain) was sequenced during a study of blood T cell repertoires in COVID-19. Study-wide background: T cells, B-cell-depleted T cells, or PBMCs supplied cDNA or gDNA.

Produced via immunoSEQ multiplex PCR; TCRdb's table is partial and in-frame only. The data contain fewer than 200,000 clones, 81% of them seen just once; the ten biggest clones take up 9% to 15%. V shed 6 bases, J shed 0 bases, and the junction held 3 bases outside the gene matches. The CDR3 consists of 16 residues. Germline CDR1 is KGHSH and CDR2 is LQKENI. This chain links TRBV18 with TRBJ2-1, with 12 bases fitting TRBD2. The specimen was peripheral blood. This TCR came from an elderly woman with COVID-19, enrolled during active disease. The CDR3 DNA is TGTGCCAGCTCGGCGACTAGCGGGAGCTCCTACAATGAGCAGTTCTTC. This codes for CASSATSGSSYNEQFF.